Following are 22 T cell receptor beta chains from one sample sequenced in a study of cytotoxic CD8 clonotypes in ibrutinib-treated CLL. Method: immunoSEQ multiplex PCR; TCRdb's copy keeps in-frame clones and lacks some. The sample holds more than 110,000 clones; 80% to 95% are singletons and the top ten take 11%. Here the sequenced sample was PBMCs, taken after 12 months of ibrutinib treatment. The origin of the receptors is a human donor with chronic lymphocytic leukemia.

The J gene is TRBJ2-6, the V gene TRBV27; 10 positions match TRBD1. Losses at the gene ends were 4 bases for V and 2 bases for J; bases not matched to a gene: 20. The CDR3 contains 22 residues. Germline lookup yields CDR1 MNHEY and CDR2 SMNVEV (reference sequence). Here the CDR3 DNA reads TGTGCCAGCAGTTCCCGGGACAGGGGAAGGGGGCATGTTGGGCCTGGGGCCAACGTCCTGACTTTC. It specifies CASSSRDRGRGHVGPGANVLTF.

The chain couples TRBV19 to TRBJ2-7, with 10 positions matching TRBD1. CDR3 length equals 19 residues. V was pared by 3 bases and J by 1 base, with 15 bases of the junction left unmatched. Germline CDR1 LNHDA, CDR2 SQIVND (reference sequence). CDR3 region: CASSIKPGQGPLGSYEQYF. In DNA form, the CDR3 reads TGTGCCAGTAGTATTAAGCCGGGACAGGGGCCCTTAGGGTCCTACGAGCAGTACTTC. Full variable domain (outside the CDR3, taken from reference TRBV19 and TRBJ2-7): DGGITQSPKYLFRKEGQNVTLSCEQNLNHDAMYWYRQDPGQGLRLIYYSQIVNDFQKGDIAEGYSVSREKKESFPLTVTSAQKNPTAFYLCASSIKPGQGPLGSYEQYFGPGTRLTVT.

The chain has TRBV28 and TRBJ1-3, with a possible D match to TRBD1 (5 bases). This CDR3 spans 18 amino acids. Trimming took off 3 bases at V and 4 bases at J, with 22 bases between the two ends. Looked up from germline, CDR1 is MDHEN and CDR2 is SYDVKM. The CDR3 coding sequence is TGTGCCAGCAGTTTGCCCAATTACGGGGCCCTAGTGGGAAACACCATATATTTT. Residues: CASSLPNYGALVGNTIYF.

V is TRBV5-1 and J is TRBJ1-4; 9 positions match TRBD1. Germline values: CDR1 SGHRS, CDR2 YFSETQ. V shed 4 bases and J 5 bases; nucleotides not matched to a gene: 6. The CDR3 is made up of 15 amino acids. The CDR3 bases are TGCGCCAGCAGCCTAGAACAGGGGGCGAATGAAAAACTGTTTTTT. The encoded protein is CASSLEQGANEKLFF.

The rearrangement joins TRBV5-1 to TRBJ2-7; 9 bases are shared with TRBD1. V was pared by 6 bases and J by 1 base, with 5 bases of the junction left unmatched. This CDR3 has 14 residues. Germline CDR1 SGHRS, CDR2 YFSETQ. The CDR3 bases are TGCGCCAGCACCCACGGGACAGGGTCCTACGAGCAGTACTTC. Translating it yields CASTHGTGSYEQYF.

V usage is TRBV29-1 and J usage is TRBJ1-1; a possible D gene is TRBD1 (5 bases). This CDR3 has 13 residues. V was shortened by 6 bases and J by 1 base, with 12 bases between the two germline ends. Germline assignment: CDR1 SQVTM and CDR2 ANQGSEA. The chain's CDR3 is CSVRKTENTEAFF. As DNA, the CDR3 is TGCAGCGTCAGGAAGACAGAGAACACTGAAGCTTTCTTT.

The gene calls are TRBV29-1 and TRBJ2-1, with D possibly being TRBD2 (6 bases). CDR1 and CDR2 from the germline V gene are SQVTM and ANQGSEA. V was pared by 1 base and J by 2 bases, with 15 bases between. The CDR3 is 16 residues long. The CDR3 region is CSVEVLWGGTYNEQFF. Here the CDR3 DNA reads TGCAGCGTTGAAGTGCTGTGGGGCGGGACCTACAATGAGCAGTTCTTC.

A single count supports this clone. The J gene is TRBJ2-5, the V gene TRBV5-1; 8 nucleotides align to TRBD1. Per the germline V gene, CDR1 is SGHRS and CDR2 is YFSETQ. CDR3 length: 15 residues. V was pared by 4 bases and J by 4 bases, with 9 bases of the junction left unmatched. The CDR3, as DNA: TGCGCCAGCAGCCCAGCGGACAGGGCGGGAGAGACCCAGTACTTC. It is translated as CASSPADRAGETQYF.

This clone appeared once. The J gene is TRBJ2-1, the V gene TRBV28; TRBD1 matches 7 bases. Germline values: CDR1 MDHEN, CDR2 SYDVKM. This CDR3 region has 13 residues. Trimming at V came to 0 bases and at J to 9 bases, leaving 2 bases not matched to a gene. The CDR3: CASSLWTGLEQFF. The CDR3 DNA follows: TGTGCCAGCAGTTTATGGACAGGGCTTGAGCAGTTCTTC.

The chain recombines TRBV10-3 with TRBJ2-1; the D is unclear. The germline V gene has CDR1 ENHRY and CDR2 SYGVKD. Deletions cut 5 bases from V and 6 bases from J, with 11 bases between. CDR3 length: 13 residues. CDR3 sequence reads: CAISFSVGNEQFF. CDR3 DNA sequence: TGTGCCATCAGTTTCAGCGTTGGCAATGAGCAGTTCTTC.

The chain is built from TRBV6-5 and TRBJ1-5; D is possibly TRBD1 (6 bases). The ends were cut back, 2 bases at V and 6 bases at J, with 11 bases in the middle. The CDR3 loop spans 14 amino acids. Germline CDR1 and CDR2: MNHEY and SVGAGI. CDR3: CASSYGQSPQPQHF. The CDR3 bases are TGTGCCAGCAGTTACGGACAGTCCCCTCAGCCCCAGCATTTT.

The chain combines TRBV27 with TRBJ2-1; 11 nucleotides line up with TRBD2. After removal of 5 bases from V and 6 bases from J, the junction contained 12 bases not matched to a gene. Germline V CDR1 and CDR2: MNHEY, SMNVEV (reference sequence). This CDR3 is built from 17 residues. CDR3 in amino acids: CASSPISLAGVFNEQFF. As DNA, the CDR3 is TGTGCCAGCAGTCCCATCTCACTAGCGGGAGTGTTCAATGAGCAGTTCTTC.

CDR3 loop: CASSQDLGLPTYEQYF. The CDR3 coding sequence is TGCGCCAGCAGCCAAGATCTGGGACTACCGACCTACGAGCAGTACTTC. This chain links TRBV4-1 with TRBJ2-7; 7 bases map to TRBD2. The length of the CDR3 is 16 residues. Per the germline V gene, CDR1 is MGHRA and CDR2 is YSYEKL. With 0 bases clipped from V and 2 bases from J, the junction kept 7 bases outside the gene matches.

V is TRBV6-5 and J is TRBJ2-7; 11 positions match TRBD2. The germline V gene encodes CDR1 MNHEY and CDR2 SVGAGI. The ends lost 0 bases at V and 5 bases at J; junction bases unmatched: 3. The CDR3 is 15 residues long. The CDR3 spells CASSYSTSGIHEQYF. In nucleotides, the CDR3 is TGTGCCAGCAGTTACTCGACTAGCGGGATACACGAGCAGTACTTC.

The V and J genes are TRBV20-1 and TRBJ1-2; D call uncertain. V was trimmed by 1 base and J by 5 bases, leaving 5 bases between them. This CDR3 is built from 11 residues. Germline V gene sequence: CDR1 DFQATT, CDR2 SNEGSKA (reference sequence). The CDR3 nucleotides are TGCAGTGCTAGAGTTCGGTATGGCTACACCTTC. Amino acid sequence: CSARVRYGYTF.

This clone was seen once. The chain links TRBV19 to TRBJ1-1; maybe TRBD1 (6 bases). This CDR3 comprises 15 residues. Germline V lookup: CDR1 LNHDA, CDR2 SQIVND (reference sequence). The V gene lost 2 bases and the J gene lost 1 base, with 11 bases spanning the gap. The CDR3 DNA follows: TGTGCCAGTAGTATATCGGGACACGAGAACACTGAAGCTTTCTTT. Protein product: CASSISGHENTEAFF.

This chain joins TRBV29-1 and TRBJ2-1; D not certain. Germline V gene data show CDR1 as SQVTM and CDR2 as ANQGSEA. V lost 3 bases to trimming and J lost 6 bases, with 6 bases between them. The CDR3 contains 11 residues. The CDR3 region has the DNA TGCAGCGTTGATTGGTCCAATGAGCAGTTCTTC. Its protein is CSVDWSNEQFF.

The chain's CDR3 is CASSHESGTPPYEQYF. CDR3 coding DNA: TGTGCCAGCAGCCATGAGTCGGGAACCCCCCCCTACGAGCAGTACTTC. The chain couples TRBV4-2 to TRBJ2-7, with D possibly matching TRBD2 (5 bases). The CDR3 is 16 residues long. Trimming left V 3 bases short and J 2 bases short, with 17 bases between. CDR1 LGHNA and CDR2 YNFKEQ come from the germline V gene.

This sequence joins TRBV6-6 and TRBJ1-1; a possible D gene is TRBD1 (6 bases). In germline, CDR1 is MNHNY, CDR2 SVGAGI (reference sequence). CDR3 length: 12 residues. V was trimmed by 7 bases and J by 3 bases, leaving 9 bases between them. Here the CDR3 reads CASINRDTEAFF. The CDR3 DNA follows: TGTGCCAGCATCAACAGGGACACTGAAGCTTTCTTT.

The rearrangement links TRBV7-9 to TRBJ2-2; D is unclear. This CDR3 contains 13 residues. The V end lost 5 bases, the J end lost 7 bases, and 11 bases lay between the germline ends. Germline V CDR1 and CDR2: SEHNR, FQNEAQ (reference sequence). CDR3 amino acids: CASSTTRIGELFF. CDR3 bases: TGTGCCAGCAGCACGACCCGTATCGGGGAGCTGTTTTTT.

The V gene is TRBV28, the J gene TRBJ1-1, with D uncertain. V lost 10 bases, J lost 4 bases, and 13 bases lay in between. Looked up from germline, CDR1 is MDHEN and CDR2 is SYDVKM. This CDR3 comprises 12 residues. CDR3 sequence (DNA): TGTGCCACCCTTCCCAGGAGCACTGAAGCTTTCTTT. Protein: CATLPRSTEAFF.

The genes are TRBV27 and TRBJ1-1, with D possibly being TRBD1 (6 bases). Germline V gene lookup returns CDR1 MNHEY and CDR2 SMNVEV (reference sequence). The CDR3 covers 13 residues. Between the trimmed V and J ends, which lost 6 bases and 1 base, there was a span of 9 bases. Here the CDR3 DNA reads TGTGCCAGCAGGGGACAAGCGAACACTGAAGCTTTCTTT. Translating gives CASRGQANTEAFF.